These 24 T cell receptor beta chains were sequenced from one sample in a study of OX40 agonist ivuxolimab in advanced cancers. Clones were read by immunoSEQ multiplex PCR, and TCRdb kept only the in-frame ones, dropping some. The data contain 55,000 to 75,000 clones, about nine tenths of them seen just once; the ten biggest clones take up 2% to 2.5%. The sample in question was CD4+ or CD8+ T cells sorted from blood, obtained in a trial of the OX40 agonist ivuxolimab. The receptors shown here come from an adult with an advanced solid tumor such as melanoma, head and neck, liver or kidney cancer.

V and J are TRBV28 and TRBJ1-3; TRBD1 might be the D (6 bases). CDR1 is MDHEN and CDR2 is SYDVKM in the germline V gene. This CDR3 is 16 amino acids long. Trimming left V 3 bases short and J 9 bases short, with 21 bases between. The CDR3 protein is CASSLVRGQGRGTIYF. The CDR3 coding sequence is TGTGCCAGCAGTTTGGTCCGGGGTCAGGGGAGGGGCACCATATATTTT. The full variable domain, rest sourced from reference TRBV28 and TRBJ1-3, is DVKVTQSSRYLVKRTGEKVFLECVQDMDHENMFWYRQDPGLGLRLIYFSYDVKMKEKGDIPEGYSVSREKKERFSLILESASTNQTSMYLCASSLVRGQGRGTIYFGEGSWLTVV.

In this sample, this clone turned up a few times. The chain employs TRBV7-2 and TRBJ1-1; TRBD1 matches at 7 bases. Germline trimming cut 0 bases from V and 4 bases from J; bases unmatched to any gene: 5. This CDR3 spans 15 amino acids. Germline V gene lookup returns CDR1 SGHTA and CDR2 FQGNSA. Here the CDR3 reads CASSLAPGGATEAFF. DNA of the CDR3: TGTGCCAGCAGCTTAGCCCCAGGGGGTGCCACTGAAGCTTTCTTT.

In its sample, this clone was seen once. V usage is TRBV5-1 and J usage is TRBJ1-1, with 9 bases identical to TRBD1. Germline V gene lookup returns CDR1 SGHRS and CDR2 YFSETQ. V gave up 1 base and J gave up 3 bases; unmatched junction bases: 4. This CDR3 is 15 amino acids long. The CDR3 DNA is TGCGCCAGCAGCTTGCTACAGGGGGCTCACACTGAAGCTTTCTTT. Translation: CASSLLQGAHTEAFF.

J is TRBJ2-3 and V is TRBV20-1; D not resolved. CDR3 length: 10 amino acids. Trimming took 5 bases from V and 5 from J, leaving 5 bases between them. The germline CDR1 and CDR2 sequences are DFQATT and SNEGSKA (reference sequence). The CDR3 spells CSAFLDTQYF. The CDR3 DNA sequence: TGCAGTGCTTTCCTAGATACGCAGTATTTT.

V gene TRBV5-8 combines with J gene TRBJ1-2, with 8 bases that match TRBD1. V shed 0 bases and J 10 bases; nucleotides not matched to a gene: 5. There are 13 residues in the CDR3. The germline V gene has CDR1 SGHTS and CDR2 YDEGEE. In nucleotides, the CDR3 is TGTGCCAGCAGCTTGGTTGCGACAGGGGACTACACCTTC. Translated, it gives CASSLVATGDYTF.

The chain joins TRBV7-2 to TRBJ2-3, with D tentatively TRBD2 (5 bases). The CDR3 consists of 13 residues. Trimming shortened V by 5 bases and J by 0 bases, and 6 bases separated the two germline ends. The germline CDR1 and CDR2 sequences are SGHTA and FQGNSA. CDR3 sequence (DNA): TGTGCCAGCAGCCGGACTAGCACAGATACGCAGTATTTT. Translation gives CASSRTSTDTQYF.

Only one count was recorded for this clone. V is TRBV27 and J is TRBJ2-7, with a weak D call TRBD1 (7 bases). Germline V gene sequence: CDR1 MNHEY, CDR2 SMNVEV (reference sequence). Trimming removed 7 bases from V and 5 bases from J, with 18 bases in between. The CDR3 is made up of 14 amino acids. The CDR3 loop is CASKFPGGSDEQYF. CDR3 coding DNA: TGTGCCAGCAAGTTCCCAGGGGGGTCCGACGAGCAGTACTTC.

The chain combines TRBV7-9 with TRBJ2-2; no reliable D call. Trimming stripped 5 bases from V and 0 bases from J, with 4 bases between. The CDR3 runs 13 residues. Looked up from germline, CDR1 is SEHNR and CDR2 is FQNEAQ (reference sequence). The CDR3 bases are TGTGCCAGCAGCACCGCGAACACCGGGGAGCTGTTTTTT. It translates to CASSTANTGELFF.

As DNA, the CDR3 is TGCGCCAGCAGTCGAGACACAGGCGGGACCGGGGAGCTGTTTTTT. Protein: CASSRDTGGTGELFF. V is TRBV5-1 and J is TRBJ2-2, with D possibly being TRBD1 or TRBD2 (5 bases each). V was trimmed by 5 bases and J by 5 bases, leaving 16 bases between them. Germline CDR1 reads SGHRS; CDR2 reads YFSETQ. The CDR3 sequence is 15 residues long.

The genes are TRBV4-1 and TRBJ2-7; 8 nucleotides agree with TRBD2. V lost 0 bases to trimming and J lost 8 bases; unmatched junction nucleotides: 12. Germline V gene sequence: CDR1 MGHRA, CDR2 YSYEKL. The CDR3 is made up of 16 amino acids. CDR3 bases: TGCGCCAGCAGCCAAGAACTACAAGCGGGGGAAACTAAGCAGTACTTC. It yields the protein CASSQELQAGETKQYF.

V and J are TRBV29-1 and TRBJ1-4; tentatively, D is TRBD1 (6 bases). This CDR3 has 13 residues. Per germline, CDR1 SQVTM and CDR2 ANQGSEA. V lost 7 bases and J lost 1, with 10 bases in between. CDR3 in DNA: TGCAGCGCACTACAGGGAACTAATGAAAAACTGTTTTTT. This gives the protein CSALQGTNEKLFF.

The gene calls are TRBV28 and TRBJ1-5, with a tentative D call TRBD1 (6 bases). V was clipped by 2 bases and J by 4 bases, with 9 bases between them. The CDR3 spans 14 residues. Germline CDR1 and CDR2: MDHEN and SYDVKM. CDR3 protein: CASSLLDRNQPQHF. The CDR3 nucleotides are TGTGCCAGCAGTTTACTCGACAGGAATCAGCCCCAGCATTTT. Full variable domain (remainder filled in from reference TRBV28 and TRBJ1-5): DVKVTQSSRYLVKRTGEKVFLECVQDMDHENMFWYRQDPGLGLRLIYFSYDVKMKEKGDIPEGYSVSREKKERFSLILESASTNQTSMYLCASSLLDRNQPQHFGDGTRLSIL.

The chain recombines TRBV27 with TRBJ2-3; D assignment may be TRBD1 or TRBD2 (6 bases each). The CDR3 consists of 17 residues. Germline V CDR1 and CDR2: MNHEY, SMNVEV (reference sequence). The V gene lost 7 bases and the J gene lost 4 bases, with 24 bases spanning the gap. Here the CDR3 DNA reads TGTGCCAGCAATAAGGGGGTAGCGGAACTGGGGGCAGATACGCAGTATTTT. Translation gives CASNKGVAELGADTQYF.

The chain combines TRBV6-1 with TRBJ1-6; tentatively, D is TRBD1 (5 bases). V was clipped by 3 bases and J by 7 bases, with 10 bases between them. CDR3 length equals 14 residues. Germline assignment: CDR1 MNHNS and CDR2 SASEGT. In DNA, the CDR3 is TGTGCCAGCAGTGATGGACACCTAAATTCACCCCTCCACTTT. It specifies CASSDGHLNSPLHF.

V gene TRBV7-2 combines with J gene TRBJ1-1; D not resolved. Per germline, CDR1 SGHTA and CDR2 FQGNSA. Between the trimmed V and J ends, which lost 5 bases and 1 base, there was a span of 11 bases. This CDR3 comprises 14 residues. The CDR3 bases are TGTGCCAGCAGCCGAGGGAGGGAGAACACTGAAGCTTTCTTT. Protein: CASSRGRENTEAFF.

This sequence joins TRBV19 and TRBJ1-2; perhaps TRBD1 as D (5 bases). V lost 4 bases, J lost 7 bases, and 10 bases lay in between. Germline V CDR1 and CDR2: LNHDA, SQIVND (reference sequence). This CDR3 contains 12 residues. The DNA of the CDR3 is TGTGCCAGTAGTAGAGGGGTTGGTGGCTACACCTTC. Encoded protein: CASSRGVGGYTF.

This clone is a singleton in its sample. V usage is TRBV7-2 and J usage is TRBJ1-2; D call uncertain. Trimming stripped 1 base from V and 0 bases from J, with 9 bases between. Germline CDR1 reads SGHTA; CDR2 reads FQGNSA. CDR3 length equals 15 residues. CDR3: CASSLGPATNYGYTF. CDR3 nucleotides: TGTGCCAGCAGCTTAGGGCCGGCTACTAACTATGGCTACACCTTC.

The chain recombines TRBV6-6 with TRBJ1-4; TRBD1 is a possible D gene (5 bases). The CDR3 has 14 amino acids. Germline V gives CDR1 MNHNY, CDR2 SVGAGI (reference sequence). V was clipped by 2 bases and J by 10 bases, with 14 bases between them. The CDR3 loop reads CASSYMGPLGKLFF. The CDR3 DNA reads TGTGCCAGCAGTTACATGGGACCCCTCGGAAAACTGTTTTTT.

This chain links TRBV2 with TRBJ2-5; 7 bases agree with TRBD2. Germline V lookup: CDR1 SNHLY, CDR2 FYNNEI. This CDR3 contains 13 residues. After removal of 6 bases from V and 5 bases from J, the junction contained 6 bases not matched to a gene. The chain's CDR3 is CASRGGVVETQYF. In DNA form, the CDR3 reads TGTGCCAGCAGGGGGGGGGTAGTTGAGACCCAGTACTTC.

This sequence joins TRBV11-3 and TRBJ2-1; 10 nucleotides line up with TRBD2. Looked up from germline, CDR1 is SGHNT and CDR2 is YENEEA. The CDR3 is 17 residues long. J gave up 6 bases and V 4 bases, and 12 bases lay outside the gene matches. The CDR3 reads CASSWGGRSGRGNEQFF. The CDR3 DNA is TGTGCCAGCAGCTGGGGTGGGAGGAGCGGGAGGGGCAATGAGCAGTTCTTC.

J is TRBJ1-1 and V is TRBV7-8; perhaps TRBD1 as D (5 bases). The CDR3 covers 14 residues. Trimming cost V 3 bases and J 0 bases, with 8 bases left between them. CDR1 and CDR2 from the germline V gene are SGHVS and FQNEAQ. For the CDR3, the DNA is TGTGCCAGCAGCTTGGGGCACGTGAACACTGAAGCTTTCTTT. Translated: CASSLGHVNTEAFF.

The chain is built from TRBV4-1 and TRBJ2-7, with 9 bases identical to TRBD1. The CDR3 is made up of 16 amino acids. J gave up 3 bases and V 4 bases, and 10 bases lay outside the gene matches. Looked up from germline, CDR1 is MGHRA and CDR2 is YSYEKL. The CDR3 bases are TGCGCCAGCAGCCGGTGGACAGGGGACACGATCTACGAGCAGTACTTC. Translating gives CASSRWTGDTIYEQYF.

This chain links TRBV30 with TRBJ2-1; TRBD1 matches 11 bases. The CDR3 is made up of 15 amino acids. Germline assignment: CDR1 GTSNPN and CDR2 SVGIG (reference sequence). The V gene end was trimmed by 8 bases and the J gene end by 7 bases; junction bases not matched to a gene: 13. The chain's CDR3 is CAHLPGTGGRNEQFF. CDR3 DNA: TGTGCCCACCTCCCCGGGACAGGGGGAAGGAATGAGCAGTTCTTC.

The chain employs TRBV7-2 and TRBJ1-6; 9 nucleotides line up with TRBD1. Trimming at V came to 5 bases and at J to 10 bases, leaving 15 bases not matched to a gene. Germline-derived CDR1 and CDR2 are SGHTA and FQGNSA. This CDR3 is 17 amino acids long. CDR3 nucleotides: TGTGCCAGCAGCCCGGGACAGGGCCCCAGAGGAGGATCACCCCTCCACTTT. This sequence encodes CASSPGQGPRGGSPLHF.